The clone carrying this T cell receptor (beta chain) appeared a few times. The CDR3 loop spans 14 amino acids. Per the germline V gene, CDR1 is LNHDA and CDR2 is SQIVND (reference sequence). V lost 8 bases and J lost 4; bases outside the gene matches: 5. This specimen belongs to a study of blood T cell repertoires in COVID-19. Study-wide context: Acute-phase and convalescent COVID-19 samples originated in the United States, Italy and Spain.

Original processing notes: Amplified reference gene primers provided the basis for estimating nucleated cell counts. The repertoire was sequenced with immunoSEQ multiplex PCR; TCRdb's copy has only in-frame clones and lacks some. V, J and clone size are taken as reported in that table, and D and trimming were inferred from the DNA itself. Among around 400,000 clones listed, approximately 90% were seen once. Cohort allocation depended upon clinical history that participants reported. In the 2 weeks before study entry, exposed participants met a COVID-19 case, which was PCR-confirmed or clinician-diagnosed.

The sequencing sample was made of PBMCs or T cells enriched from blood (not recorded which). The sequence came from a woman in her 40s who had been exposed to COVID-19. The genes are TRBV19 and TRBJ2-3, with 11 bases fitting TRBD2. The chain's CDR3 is CASQGTSGADTQYF. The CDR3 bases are TGTGCCAGTCAAGGGACTAGCGGTGCAGATACGCAGTATTTT.